This T cell receptor beta chain was observed in a study of T-cell reconstitution after alpha-beta-depleted transplantation in children. Germline values: CDR1 LGHNT, CDR2 FRNRAP. Trimming removed 1 base from V and 6 bases from J, with 9 bases in between. The CDR3 extends over 14 amino acids. This clonotype showed up just a few times. Unique molecular identifiers were used in preparing the TCRbeta library. TCRdb ran MiXCR on the PCR reads and lists one entry per CDR3 protein. The sample yields 200,000 to 250,000 distinct CDR3 sequences, about 12% seen once. Sample: PBMCs from the stem cell graft donor, taken from the stem cell graft. This chain joins TRBV12-5 and TRBJ2-2, with D possibly TRBD1 on 5 matching bases. The sequence derives from a human donor who donated a stem cell graft to a child with acute lymphoblastic leukemia. The CDR3, as DNA: TGTGCTAGTGGTTTGGCAGGGTCATCCGGGGAGCTGTTTTTT. This translates into CASGLAGSSGELFF.